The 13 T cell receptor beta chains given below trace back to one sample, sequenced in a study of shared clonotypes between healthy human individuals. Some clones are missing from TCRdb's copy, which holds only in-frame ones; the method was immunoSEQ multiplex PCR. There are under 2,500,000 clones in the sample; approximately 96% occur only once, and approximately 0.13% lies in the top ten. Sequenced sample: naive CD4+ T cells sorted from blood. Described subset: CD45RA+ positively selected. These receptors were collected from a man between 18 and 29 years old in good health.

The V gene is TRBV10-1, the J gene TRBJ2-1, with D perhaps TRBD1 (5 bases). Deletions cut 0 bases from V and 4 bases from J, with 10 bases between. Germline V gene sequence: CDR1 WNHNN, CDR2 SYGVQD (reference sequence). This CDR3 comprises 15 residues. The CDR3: CASSESIQGYNEQFF. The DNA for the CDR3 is TGCGCCAGCAGTGAGTCGATCCAGGGATACAATGAGCAGTTCTTC.

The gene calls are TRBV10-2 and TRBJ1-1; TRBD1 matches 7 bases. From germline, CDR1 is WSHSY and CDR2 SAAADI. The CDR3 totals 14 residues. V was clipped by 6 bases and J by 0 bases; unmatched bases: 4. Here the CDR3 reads CASSRTGMNTEAFF. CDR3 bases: TGCGCCAGCAGCCGGACAGGCATGAACACTGAAGCTTTCTTT.

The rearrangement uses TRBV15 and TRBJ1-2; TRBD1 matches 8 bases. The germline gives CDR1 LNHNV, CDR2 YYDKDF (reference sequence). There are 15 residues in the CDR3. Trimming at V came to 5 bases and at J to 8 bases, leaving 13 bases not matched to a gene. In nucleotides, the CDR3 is TGTGCCACCAGCGGACCACACAGGGGGAGGCACGGCTACACCTTC. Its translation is CATSGPHRGRHGYTF. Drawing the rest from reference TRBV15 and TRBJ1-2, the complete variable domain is DAMVIQNPRYQVTQFGKPVTLSCSQTLNHNVMYWYQQKSSQAPKLLFHYYDKDFNNEADTPDNFQSRRPNTSFCFLDIRSPGLGDTAMYLCATSGPHRGRHGYTFGSGTRLTVV.

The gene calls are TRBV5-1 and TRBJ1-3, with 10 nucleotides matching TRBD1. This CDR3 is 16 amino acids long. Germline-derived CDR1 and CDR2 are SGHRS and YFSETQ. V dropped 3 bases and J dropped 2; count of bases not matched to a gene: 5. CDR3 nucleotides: TGCGCCAGCAGCTCGAGGGGACAGGGGACTGGAAACACCATATATTTT. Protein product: CASSSRGQGTGNTIYF.

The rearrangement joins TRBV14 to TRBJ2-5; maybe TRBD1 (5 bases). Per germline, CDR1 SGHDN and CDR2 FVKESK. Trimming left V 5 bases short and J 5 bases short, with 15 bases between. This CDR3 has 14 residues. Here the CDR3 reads CASSTTTVGETQYF. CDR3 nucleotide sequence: TGTGCCAGCAGCACCACGACAGTCGGCGAGACCCAGTACTTC.

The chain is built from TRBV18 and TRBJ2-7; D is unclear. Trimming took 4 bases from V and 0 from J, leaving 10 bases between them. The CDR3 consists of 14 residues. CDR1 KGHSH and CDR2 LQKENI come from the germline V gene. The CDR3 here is CASSLGESSYEQYF. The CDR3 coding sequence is TGTGCCAGCTCACTAGGCGAATCCTCCTACGAGCAGTACTTC.

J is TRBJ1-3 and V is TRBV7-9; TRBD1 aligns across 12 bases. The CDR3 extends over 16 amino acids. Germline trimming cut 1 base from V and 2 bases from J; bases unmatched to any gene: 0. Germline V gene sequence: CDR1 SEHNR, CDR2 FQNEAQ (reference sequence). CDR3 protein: CASSLGDRGPGNTIYF. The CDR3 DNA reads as TGTGCCAGCAGCTTAGGGGACAGGGGGCCTGGAAACACCATATATTTT.

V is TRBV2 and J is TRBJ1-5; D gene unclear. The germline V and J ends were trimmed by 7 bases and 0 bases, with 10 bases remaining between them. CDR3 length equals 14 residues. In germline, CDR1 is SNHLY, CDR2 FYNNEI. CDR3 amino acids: CASKMGNSNQPQHF. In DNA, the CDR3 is TGTGCCAGCAAAATGGGTAATAGCAATCAGCCCCAGCATTTT.

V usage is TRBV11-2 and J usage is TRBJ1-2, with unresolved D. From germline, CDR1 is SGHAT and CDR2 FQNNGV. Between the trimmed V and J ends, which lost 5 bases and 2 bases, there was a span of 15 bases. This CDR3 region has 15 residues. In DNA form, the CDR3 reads TGTGCCAGCAGCACCCCGGGGAGCGTCAACTATGGCTACACCTTC. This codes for CASSTPGSVNYGYTF. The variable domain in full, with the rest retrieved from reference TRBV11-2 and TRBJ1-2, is EAGVAQSPRYKIIEKRQSVAFWCNPISGHATLYWYQQILGQGPKLLIQFQNNGVVDDSQLPKDRFSAERLKGVDSTLKIQPAKLEDSAVYLCASSTPGSVNYGYTFGSGTRLTVV.

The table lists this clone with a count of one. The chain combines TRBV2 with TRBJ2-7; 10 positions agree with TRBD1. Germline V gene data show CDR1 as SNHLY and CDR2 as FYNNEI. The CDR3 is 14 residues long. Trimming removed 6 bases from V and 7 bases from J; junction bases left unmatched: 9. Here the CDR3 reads CASRRGTGAGEQYF. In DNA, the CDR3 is TGTGCCAGCAGGCGAGGGACAGGGGCCGGAGAGCAGTACTTC.

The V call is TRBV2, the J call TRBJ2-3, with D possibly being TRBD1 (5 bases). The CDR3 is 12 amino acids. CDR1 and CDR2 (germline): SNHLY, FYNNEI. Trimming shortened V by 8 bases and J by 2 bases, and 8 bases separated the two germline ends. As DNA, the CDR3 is TGTGCCAGCCAACAGGACACAGATACGCAGTATTTT. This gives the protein CASQQDTDTQYF. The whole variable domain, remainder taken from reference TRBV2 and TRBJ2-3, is EPEVTQTPSHQVTQMGQEVILRCVPISNHLYFYWYRQILGQKVEFLVSFYNNEISEKSEIFDDQFSVERPDGSNFTLKIRSTKLEDSAMYFCASQQDTDTQYFGPGTRLTVL.

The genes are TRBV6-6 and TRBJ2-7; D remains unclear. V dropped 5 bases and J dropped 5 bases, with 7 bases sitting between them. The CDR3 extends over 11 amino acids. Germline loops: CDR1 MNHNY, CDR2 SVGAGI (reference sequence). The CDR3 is CASSLWNEQYF. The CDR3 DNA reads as TGTGCCAGCAGTCTATGGAACGAGCAGTACTTC.

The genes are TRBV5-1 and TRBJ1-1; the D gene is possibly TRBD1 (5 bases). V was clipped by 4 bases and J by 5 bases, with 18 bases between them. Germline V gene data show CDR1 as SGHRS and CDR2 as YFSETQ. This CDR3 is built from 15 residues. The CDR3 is CASSPDSGGSTEAFF. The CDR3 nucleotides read TGCGCCAGCAGCCCGGATTCGGGGGGGAGTACTGAAGCTTTCTTT.